Listed below are T cell receptor beta chains from one sample, sequenced in a study of blood T cell repertoires in COVID-19. Sequencing was performed with immunoSEQ multiplex PCR; in TCRdb, only in-frame clones are kept and a portion is missing. The repertoire holds fewer than 450,000 clones, with 91% as singletons. Sequences were obtained from peripheral blood. These receptors came from a woman younger than 35 who had recovered from COVID-19. The CDR3 runs from the conserved cysteine through the conserved F or W. Fields, in order: V gene, D gene, J gene, CDR3 DNA, CDR3 protein. D genes are given only for firm matches.

TRBV4-1	TRBD2	TRBJ2-2	TGCGCCAGCAGCCAAGATCTGGCTAGCGGGAGATCCGGGGAGCTGTTTTTT	CASSQDLASGRSGELFF
TRBV18	TRBD2	TRBJ2-4	TGTGCCAGCTCACCATGGTCTAGCGGGGGCAATATAGCCAAAAACATTCAGTACTTC	CASSPWSSGGNIAKNIQYF
TRBV19	-	TRBJ2-1	TGTGCCAGTAGTTACGCGGCGCTGGAAAGAAGTGGGCAGTTCTTC	CASSYAALERSGQFF
TRBV3-1/TRBV3-2	-	TRBJ1-1	TGTGCCAGCAGCCAAAGGTGGGCGAGACGGCCGATGACCCATACGACTGAAGCTTTCTTT	CASSQRWARRPMTHTTEAFF
TRBV12-2	-	TRBJ2-3	TGTGCAAGTCGCTTAGTCCTCTGGGGAGCGGGAGGAGATACGCAGTATTTT	CASRLVLWGAGGDTQYF
TRBV28	-	TRBJ2-2	TGTGCCGTTCATCCCACCCAGGGATCCGGGGAGCTGTTTTTT	CAVHPTQGSGELFF
TRBV9	TRBD1	TRBJ2-2	TGTGCCAGCAGCCCCCAGGGACAGAGAAGGCTCGGGGAGCTGTTTTTT	CASSPQGQRRLGELFF
TRBV15	TRBD2	TRBJ2-1	TGTGCCACCAGCAGAGATTATTCATCGGGAGGTAATGAGCAGTTCTTC	CATSRDYSSGGNEQFF
TRBV7-6	TRBD2	TRBJ2-1	TGTGCCAGCAGCTTAGAGCGTCCTAGCGGGATGAACGTCCATGAGCAGTTCTTC	CASSLERPSGMNVHEQFF
TRBV10-2	-	TRBJ1-3	TGCGCCAGCAAGCCGGGCCAGGGCTCTGGAAACACCATATATTTT	CASKPGQGSGNTIYF
TRBV13	-	TRBJ2-6	TGTGCCAGCAGCTTTCGGTTGTCTGGGGCCAACGTCCTGACTTTC	CASSFRLSGANVLTF
TRBV5-1	-	TRBJ1-2	TGCGCCAGCAGCTTGGTGGCCGCCCTTAATGGTGGCTACACCTTC	CASSLVAALNGGYTF
TRBV7-6	-	TRBJ1-1	TGTGCCAGCAGCTTAATGGGCCAGAACCTTAACACTGAAGCTTTCTTT	CASSLMGQNLNTEAFF
TRBV24-1	-	TRBJ1-1	TGTGCCACCACTTCCCCTGCCGACTCTCGGACTGAAGCTTTCTTT	CATTSPADSRTEAFF
TRBV9	-	TRBJ2-1	TGTGCCAGCAGCGTAGAGCAGGTCCCAACCTACAATGAGCAGTTCTTC	CASSVEQVPTYNEQFF
TRBV28	-	TRBJ1-1	TGTGCCAGCAGTCCCTCGACAGCCAAGTACACTGAAGCTTTCTTT	CASSPSTAKYTEAFF
TRBV10-3	-	TRBJ2-3	TGTGCCATCAGTGGGGAACCGGGGGAGGCGCAGTATTTT	CAISGEPGEAQYF
TRBV24-1	-	TRBJ1-1	TGTGCCACCAGTGAGAGGGTTAATTCTGAAGCTTTCTTT	CATSERVNSEAFF
TRBV12-3/TRBV12-4	TRBD1	TRBJ1-2	TGTGCCAGCAGTTTGGGGACAGGGCTTGGCTACACCTTC	CASSLGTGLGYTF